In this sample, the clone carrying this TCR beta chain turned up many times. The CDR3 extends over 15 amino acids. Trimming at V came to 4 bases and at J to 0 bases, leaving 5 bases not matched to a gene. Germline CDR1 reads SGHVS; CDR2 reads FNYEAQ. Aged 18 to 65, hyperthyroidism patients had new diagnoses of under 2 months' duration. This entry is derived from a study of Graves' ophthalmopathy and Graves' hyperthyroidism. Scientists amplified the TCR beta CDR3 regions from RNA transcripts. RT-PCR with HTBI primers came first, then second-round multiplex PCR. Each CDR3 protein gets one entry after TCRdb re-called the multiplex PCR reads with MiXCR. The sample lists fewer than 650,000 distinct CDR3 sequences, 22% occurring once.

This sequence was found in a woman in her late teens or twenties with stable Graves' hyperthyroidism. Some clones in this sample may be carry-over from other donors' samples. What was sequenced was peripheral blood. This chain connects TRBV7-6 to TRBJ1-1; 7 bases map to TRBD1. CDR3 amino acids: CASSSGGGLNTEAFF. CDR3 bases: TGTGCCAGCAGCTCAGGGGGGGGGTTGAACACTGAAGCTTTCTTT.